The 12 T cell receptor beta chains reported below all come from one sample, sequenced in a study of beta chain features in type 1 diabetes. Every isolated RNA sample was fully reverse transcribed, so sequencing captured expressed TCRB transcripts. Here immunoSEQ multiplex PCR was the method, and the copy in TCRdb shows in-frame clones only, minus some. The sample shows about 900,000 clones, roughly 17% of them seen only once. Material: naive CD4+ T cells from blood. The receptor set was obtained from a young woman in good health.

The CDR3 spells CASSEGGWSLEDTQYF. Here the CDR3 DNA reads TGTGCCAGCAGTGAAGGCGGGTGGTCACTCGAAGATACGCAGTATTTT. The chain recombines TRBV2 with TRBJ2-3; D might be TRBD2 (5 bases). This CDR3 has 16 residues. The V and J ends lost 1 base and 5 bases respectively, with 16 bases between them. Germline CDR1 reads SNHLY; CDR2 reads FYNNEI.

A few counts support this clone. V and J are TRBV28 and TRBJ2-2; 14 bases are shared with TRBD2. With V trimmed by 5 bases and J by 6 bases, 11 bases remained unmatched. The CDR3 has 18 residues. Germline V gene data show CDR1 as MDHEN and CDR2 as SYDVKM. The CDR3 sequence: CASSRIPGLAGVAGELFF. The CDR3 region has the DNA TGTGCCAGCAGTCGTATCCCGGGACTAGCGGGAGTAGCCGGGGAGCTGTTTTTT.

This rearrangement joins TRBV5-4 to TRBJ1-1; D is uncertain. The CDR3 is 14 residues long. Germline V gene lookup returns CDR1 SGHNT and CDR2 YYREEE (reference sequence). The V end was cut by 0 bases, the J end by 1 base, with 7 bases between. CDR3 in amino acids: CASSLGDKNTEAFF. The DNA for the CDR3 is TGTGCCAGCAGCTTGGGGGATAAGAACACTGAAGCTTTCTTT.

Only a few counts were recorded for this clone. DNA of the CDR3: TGTGCCAGCAAAAAAGCAGATACGCAGTATTTT. As protein: CASKKADTQYF. V usage is TRBV5-6 and J usage is TRBJ2-3; no clear D. Per germline, CDR1 SGHDT and CDR2 YYEEEE. The CDR3 runs to 11 residues. V shed 6 bases and J shed 4 bases, with 6 bases lying between them.

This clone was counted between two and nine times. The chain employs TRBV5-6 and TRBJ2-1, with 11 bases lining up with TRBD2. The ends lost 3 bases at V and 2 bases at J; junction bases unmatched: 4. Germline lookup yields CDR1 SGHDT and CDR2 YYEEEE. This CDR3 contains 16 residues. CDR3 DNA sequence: TGTGCCAGCAGCTCCCCGGGACTAGCGGCCTACAATGAGCAGTTCTTC. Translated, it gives CASSSPGLAAYNEQFF. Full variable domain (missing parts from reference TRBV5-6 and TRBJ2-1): DAGVTQSPTHLIKTRGQQVTLRCSPKSGHDTVSWYQQALGQGPQFIFQYYEEEERQRGNFPDRFSGHQFPNYSSELNVNALLLGDSALYLCASSSPGLAAYNEQFFGPGTRLTVL.

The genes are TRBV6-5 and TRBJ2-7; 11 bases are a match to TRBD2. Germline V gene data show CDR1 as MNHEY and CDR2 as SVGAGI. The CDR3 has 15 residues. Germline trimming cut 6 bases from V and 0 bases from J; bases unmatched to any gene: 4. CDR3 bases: TGTGCCAGCAGCATCACTAGCGGGAGCTCCTACGAGCAGTACTTC. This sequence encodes CASSITSGSSYEQYF.

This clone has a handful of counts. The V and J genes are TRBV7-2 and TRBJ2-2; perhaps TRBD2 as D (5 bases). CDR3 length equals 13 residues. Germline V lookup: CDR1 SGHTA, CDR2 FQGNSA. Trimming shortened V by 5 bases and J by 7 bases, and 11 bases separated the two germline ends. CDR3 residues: CASSRDEGGELFF. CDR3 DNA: TGTGCCAGCAGCCGAGACGAGGGCGGGGAGCTGTTTTTT.

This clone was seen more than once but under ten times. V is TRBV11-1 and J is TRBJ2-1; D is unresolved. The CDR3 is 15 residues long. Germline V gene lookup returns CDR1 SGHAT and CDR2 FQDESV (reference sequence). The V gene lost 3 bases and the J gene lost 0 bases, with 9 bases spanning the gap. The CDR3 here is CASSFGQISYNEQFF. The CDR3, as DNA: TGTGCCAGCAGCTTCGGGCAGATCTCCTACAATGAGCAGTTCTTC.

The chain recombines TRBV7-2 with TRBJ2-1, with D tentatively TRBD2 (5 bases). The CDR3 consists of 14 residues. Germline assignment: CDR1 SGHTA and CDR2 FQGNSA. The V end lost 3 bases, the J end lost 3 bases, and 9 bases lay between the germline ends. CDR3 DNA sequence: TGTGCCAGCAGCTTCCGACTACTCTACAATGAGCAGTTCTTC. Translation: CASSFRLLYNEQFF.

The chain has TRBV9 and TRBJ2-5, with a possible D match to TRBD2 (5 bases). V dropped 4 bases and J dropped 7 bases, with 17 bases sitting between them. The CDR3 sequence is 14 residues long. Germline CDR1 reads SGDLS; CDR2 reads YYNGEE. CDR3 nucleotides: TGTGCCAGCAGCTCATCCCTTCGGGCGGGGACCCAGTACTTC. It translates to CASSSSLRAGTQYF.

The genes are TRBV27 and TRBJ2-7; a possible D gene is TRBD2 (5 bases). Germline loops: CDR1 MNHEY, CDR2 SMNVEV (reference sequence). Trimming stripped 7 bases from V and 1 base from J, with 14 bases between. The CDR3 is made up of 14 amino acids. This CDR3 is CASIQRQTSYEQYF. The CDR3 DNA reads TGTGCCAGCATTCAGCGGCAAACTTCCTACGAGCAGTACTTC.

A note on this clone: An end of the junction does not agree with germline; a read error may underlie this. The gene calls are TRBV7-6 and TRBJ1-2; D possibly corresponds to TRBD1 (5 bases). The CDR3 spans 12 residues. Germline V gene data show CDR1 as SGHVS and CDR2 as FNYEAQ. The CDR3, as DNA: TGTGCCAGCAGCTTAGCCGGGGACGGCTTCACCTTC. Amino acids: CASSLAGDGFTF.